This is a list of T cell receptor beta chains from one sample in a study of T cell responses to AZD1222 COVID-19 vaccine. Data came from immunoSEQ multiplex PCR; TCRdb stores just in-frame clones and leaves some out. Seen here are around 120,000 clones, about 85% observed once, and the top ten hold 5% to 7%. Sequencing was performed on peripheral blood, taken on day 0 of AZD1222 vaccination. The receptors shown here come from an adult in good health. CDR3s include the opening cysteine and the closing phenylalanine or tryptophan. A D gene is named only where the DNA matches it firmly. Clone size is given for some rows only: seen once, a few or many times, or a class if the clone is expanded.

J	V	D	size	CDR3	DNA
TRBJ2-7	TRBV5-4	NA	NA	CASTTPGTPRDEQYF	TGTGCCAGCACCACCCCTGGGACACCAAGGGACGAGCAGTACTTC
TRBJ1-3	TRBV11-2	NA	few	CASSLEGPGNTIYF	TGTGCCAGCAGCTTAGAAGGGCCTGGAAACACCATATATTTT
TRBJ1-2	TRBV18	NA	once	CASSPPGPSNYGYTF	TGTGCCAGCTCACCACCTGGTCCCTCTAACTATGGCTACACCTTC
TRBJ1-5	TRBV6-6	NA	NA	CASSGGGSNQPQHF	TGTGCCAGCAGTGGAGGGGGGAGCAATCAGCCCCAGCATTTT
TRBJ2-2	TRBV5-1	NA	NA	CASSWEGTNTGELFF	TGCGCCAGCAGCTGGGAAGGGACGAACACCGGGGAGCTGTTTTTT
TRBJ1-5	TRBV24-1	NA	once	CATSEVNQPQHF	TGTGCCACCAGTGAGGTTAACCAGCCCCAGCATTTT
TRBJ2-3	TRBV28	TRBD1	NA	CASNAGQGRTQYF	TGTGCCAGCAACGCTGGACAGGGCCGTACGCAGTATTTT
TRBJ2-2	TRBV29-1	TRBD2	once	CSVGGTLNTGELFF	TGCAGCGTGGGGGGGACGTTGAACACCGGGGAGCTGTTTTTT
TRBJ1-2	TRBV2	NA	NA	CASSNDRNYGYTF	TGTGCCAGCAGTAACGACAGGAACTATGGCTACACCTTC
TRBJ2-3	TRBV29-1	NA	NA	CSVEGRKTRQYF	TGCAGCGTTGAAGGTCGCAAGACTAGGCAGTATTTT
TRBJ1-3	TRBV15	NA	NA	CATSRDRSSGNTIYF	TGTGCCACCAGCAGAGATCGGTCCTCTGGAAACACCATATATTTT
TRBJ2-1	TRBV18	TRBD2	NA	CASSPPLGLSGDNEQFF	TGTGCCAGCTCACCACCCTTGGGTCTTAGCGGGGACAATGAGCAGTTCTTC
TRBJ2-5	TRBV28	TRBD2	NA	CASSQSGGPKETQYF	TGTGCCAGCAGCCAAAGCGGGGGGCCAAAGGAGACCCAGTACTTC
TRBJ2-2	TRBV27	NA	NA	CASRSPGWDNTGELFF	TGTGCCAGCAGGTCCCCGGGTTGGGACAACACCGGGGAGCTGTTTTTT
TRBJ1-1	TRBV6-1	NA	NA	CASSEIIGAMNTEAFF	TGTGCCAGCAGTGAAATCATAGGGGCCATGAACACTGAAGCTTTCTTT
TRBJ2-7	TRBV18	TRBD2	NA	CASSPSAGGGYEQYF	TGTGCCAGCTCACCTTCGGCCGGGGGGGGTTACGAGCAGTACTTC
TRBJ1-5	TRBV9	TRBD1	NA	CASSAQGGNQPQHF	TGTGCCAGCAGCGCGCAGGGGGGAAATCAGCCCCAGCATTTT